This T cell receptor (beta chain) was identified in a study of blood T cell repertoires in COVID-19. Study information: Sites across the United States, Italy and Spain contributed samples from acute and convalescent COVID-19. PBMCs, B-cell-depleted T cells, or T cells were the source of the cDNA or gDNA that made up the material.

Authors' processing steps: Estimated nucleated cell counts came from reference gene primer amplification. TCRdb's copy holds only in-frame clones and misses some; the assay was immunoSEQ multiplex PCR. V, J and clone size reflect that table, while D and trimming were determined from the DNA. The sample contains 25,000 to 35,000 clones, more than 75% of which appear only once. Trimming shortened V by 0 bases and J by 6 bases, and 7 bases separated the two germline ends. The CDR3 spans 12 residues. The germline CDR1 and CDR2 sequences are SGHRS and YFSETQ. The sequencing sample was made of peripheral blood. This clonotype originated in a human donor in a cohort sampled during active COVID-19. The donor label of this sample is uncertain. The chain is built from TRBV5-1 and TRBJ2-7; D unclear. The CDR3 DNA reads TGCGCCAGCAGCTTGGCCGGCGGCGAGCAGTACTTC. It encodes CASSLAGGEQYF.